The source of this T cell receptor (beta chain) is a study of blood T cell repertoires in COVID-19 (TCRdb year 2020). Study-wide context: Collaborator samples came from the United States, Italy and Spain and covered acute and convalescent phases of COVID-19. The material from the prospective study consisted of cDNA or gDNA derived from T cells, B-cell-depleted T cells, or PBMCs. The dataset comprised deeply sampled blood TCRbeta repertoires from subjects exposed to, actively infected with, or recovered from COVID-19. The repertoires were made available in a free public database intended to serve as a resource for research on the immune response to SARS-CoV-2. Samples were obtained from the ongoing ImmuneRACE study (first 160 participants) and from over 1,000 subjects provided by 6 global collaborators. The sample metadata nearly always contained a de-identified subject ID, COVID-19 status, age in years and sex. Where available, HLA class I and class II types were obtained from metadata supplied by the sample provider rather than from assay-based typing.

Whole blood was collected in K2EDTA tubes by collaborating institutions according to the institutions' own protocols. Collaborator samples were shipped for TCRbeta analysis as frozen whole blood, isolated PBMCs, or DNA extracted from either sample type. Findings and caveats that apply to the study as a whole: How much clinical and demographic metadata was included differed by source and by participant, and the metadata was provided uncurated.

Via the germline V gene (reference sequence), CDR1 is SGHNT and CDR2 YYREEE. V has 4 bases trimmed and J has 2 bases trimmed; junction bases matching no gene number 11. Taken from cysteine to phenylalanine, the CDR3 has 19 residues. Left in the record is the CDR3 DNA by itself, 57 bases read in frame from the first base. TCRbeta CDR3 regions were amplified from genomic DNA using the immunoSEQ Assay, a bias-controlled multiplex PCR. The published analysis was carried out like this. The number of nucleated cells in each sample was estimated from the amplification of reference gene primers within the assay. Sequence reads were collapsed and filtered to measure the absolute abundance of every unique TCRbeta CDR3 rearrangement. Productive Simpson clonality was computed per sample as the square root of Simpson's diversity index over productive rearrangements. TCRdb limited this immuneACCESS table to in-frame rearrangements with V and J called. A share of clones is missing; checked studies link under half to unresolved V genes, and the rest is unexplained. V and J calls plus clone size are reproduced from that table; the DNA served to infer D and trimming. Across this sample there are around 82,000 clones, with approximately 90% seen only once. The top ten hold around 7% of the sample.

About this clone itself: What this receptor recognizes is not known. No much larger clonotype is one base removed from it; base qualities were not supplied.

Sequencing was performed on peripheral blood. The clonotype was recovered from a human donor in a cohort sampled during active COVID-19. The chain is assembled from TRBV5-4 and TRBJ2-6, with TRBD1 identical over 11 junction bases. The CDR3 region: CASSSPGQGAMTGANVLTF. Here is the DNA: TGTGCCAGCAGCAGCCCCGGACAGGGGGCGATGACTGGGGCCAACGTCCTGACTTTC.